The rows below give T cell receptor beta chains drawn from one sample of a study of identical twins. TCRdb ran MiXCR on the 5' RACE reads and lists one entry per CDR3 protein. This sample has around 280,000 distinct CDR3 sequences, with about 8.1% found just once. The same data also contributed to another study, on yellow fever vaccine responses in identical twins.

The sequenced material came from memory (CD45RO+) T cells sorted from blood. The receptors stem from a woman younger than 35 in good health. Both conserved end residues are part of each CDR3. The order of the fields is V gene, D gene, J gene, clone size, CDR3 DNA, CDR3 protein. A D gene is named only where the DNA matches it firmly. Clone size, where shown, is once, few, many, or a class for clones that have expanded.

>TRBV6-2/TRBV6-3|-|TRBJ2-1|-
TGTGCCAGCAGCTACCATTGGACACGCGCCAAAACCTACAATGAGCAGTTCTTC
CASSYHWTRAKTYNEQFF
>TRBV24-1|TRBD2|TRBJ2-1|few
TGTGCCACCAGTGATCTGTCCGGGACTAGCGGGAGCAGGCACGAGCAGTTCTTC
CATSDLSGTSGSRHEQFF
>TRBV3-1|-|TRBJ2-1|medium-sized
TGTGCCAGCAGCCCACGGTTACTGGGGGCATCCTACAATGAGCAGTTCTTC
CASSPRLLGASYNEQFF
>TRBV6-5|-|TRBJ1-1|many
TGTGCCAGCAGTTACGTGGGGGGGATTGACACTGAAGCTTTCTTT
CASSYVGGIDTEAFF
>TRBV14|-|TRBJ1-6|many
TGTGCCAGCAGCCAAGATGTGGGCAGTTTCCATTCACCCCTCCACTTT
CASSQDVGSFHSPLHF
>TRBV20-1|TRBD2|TRBJ2-1|-
TGCAGTGCTAGACCTCTAGCGGGAGGGGCCCAATGGGATGAGCAGTTCTTC
CSARPLAGGAQWDEQFF
>TRBV14|TRBD2|TRBJ2-7|few
TGTGCCAGCAGCCAAGGCGGGCTAGCGGATCCCTACGAGCAGTACTTC
CASSQGGLADPYEQYF
>TRBV6-2/TRBV6-3|-|TRBJ2-5|-
TGTGCCAGCAGACTATCGCTCGGGGCAGAGACCCAGTACTTC
CASRLSLGAETQYF
>TRBV20-1|TRBD2|TRBJ2-1|few
TGCAGTGCTTGCGGGGCTAGCGGGAGGCCCAGACAGGATGAGCAGTTCTTC
CSACGASGRPRQDEQFF
>TRBV11-3|TRBD1|TRBJ2-4|-
TGTGCCAGCGGAAACAGGGGCCAAAACATTCAGTACTTC
CASGNRGQNIQYF
>TRBV5-6|TRBD1|TRBJ2-7|-
TGTGCCAGCAGCTTCTCCGGGACAGGGAACCACGAGCAGTACTTC
CASSFSGTGNHEQYF
>TRBV12-3/TRBV12-4|-|TRBJ2-6|many
TGTGCCAGCAGTTTTGGAGTGTCTGGGGCCAACGTCCTGACTTTC
CASSFGVSGANVLTF
>TRBV18|TRBD1|TRBJ2-1|many
TGTGCCAGCTCACGGACAGGCGCCTACAATGAGCAGTTCTTC
CASSRTGAYNEQFF
>TRBV3-1|-|TRBJ2-5|-
TGTGCCAGCAGCCAAAGTCCGGGCCGCGGGGAGACCCAGTACTTC
CASSQSPGRGETQYF
>TRBV3-1|-|TRBJ1-1|-
TGTGCCAGCAGCCAAGATTCGGGGGGCGTCACTGAAGCTTTCTTT
CASSQDSGGVTEAFF
>TRBV6-1|-|TRBJ2-2|-
TGTGCCAGCACCAACAGGGCTGGGGAGCTGTTTTTT
CASTNRAGELFF
>TRBV6-5|-|TRBJ2-3|many
TGTGCCAGCAGTTACGGACTGGGCGGCACAGATACGCAGTATTTT
CASSYGLGGTDTQYF
>TRBV29-1|-|TRBJ2-2|many
TGCAGCGTTGGCCAGGGCGACACCGGGGAGCTGTTTTTT
CSVGQGDTGELFF
>TRBV7-2|TRBD1|TRBJ2-5|-
TGTGCCAGCAGCGCATCGGACAGGGGAAAGACCCAGTACTTC
CASSASDRGKTQYF
>TRBV5-1|TRBD1|TRBJ1-2|many
TGCGCCAGCAGCTCAACAGGGGGCGGTTCGAGCGGCTACACCTTC
CASSSTGGGSSGYTF
>TRBV28|-|TRBJ2-7|-
TGTGCCAGCAGGAAGACCGGGACTTCTTATCGCGAGCAGTACTTC
CASRKTGTSYREQYF
>TRBV20-1|-|TRBJ1-6|-
TGCAGTGCTAGAGATAGGCAGGGATATAATTCACCCCTCCACTTT
CSARDRQGYNSPLHF
>TRBV5-6|-|TRBJ2-7|many
TGTGCCAGCAGCTGGGCAACAGGTGGAAGTCCCTACGAGCAGTACTTC
CASSWATGGSPYEQYF
>TRBV3-1|TRBD1|TRBJ2-1|-
TGTGCCAGCAGCCCCCGCGGACAGGGGCTTAATGAGCAGTTCTTC
CASSPRGQGLNEQFF
>TRBV5-4|-|TRBJ2-4|once
TGTGCCAGCAGCTTGTGGACAGCCGGGAGTGGGGACATTCAGTACTTC
CASSLWTAGSGDIQYF